This T cell receptor (beta chain) was found in a study of monozygotic twins with inflammatory bowel disease. CDR1 and CDR2 (germline): SGHDT, YYEEEE. The CDR3 is 15 amino acids. Addition of UMIs with a 6-nucleotide sample barcode was achieved by template switching. TCRdb reprocessed the 5' RACE reads; each CDR3 protein has one entry and no DNA is given. This sample's table reports about 43,000 distinct CDR3 sequences. V is TRBV5-6 and J is TRBJ2-3; no DNA is available, so the TRBD2 call from TCRdb remains unchecked. The sequenced sample consisted of blood. This TCR came from a human donor with ulcerative colitis or Crohn's disease, or a healthy co-twin of an affected twin (not recorded which). The CDR3 loop reads CASSDSGGAADTQYF.